Listed here are 11 T cell receptor beta chains from one sample, sequenced in a study of shared clonotypes between healthy human individuals (TCRdb year 2020). The library was built by means of the immunoSEQ multiplex PCR assay. Drawn from immuneACCESS, this table holds only the in-frame rearrangements with V and J called that TCRdb kept. Clones are partly lost; checked studies trace under half to an unresolved V gene and leave the rest unexplained. This sample comprises fewer than 550,000 clones, over 60% of them detected only once. The ten largest account for approximately 12% of the sample. Sequenced sample: PBMCs. The receptors derive from a middle-aged woman in good health. Some clones in this sample may be carry-over from other donors' samples.

V gene TRBV21-1 combines with J gene TRBJ1-4; TRBD1 is the table's D call, not checked against the DNA. TRBV21-1 is a documented pseudogene. The CDR3 is made up of 20 amino acids. CDR3: CASSKGPSDRIVAPNEKLFF. The DNA of the CDR3 is TGTGCCAGCAGCAAAGGCCCTTCGGACAGGATCGTTGCCCCAAATGAAAAACTGTTTTTT.

The chain carries TRBV19 and TRBJ2-7; TRBD2 matches 8 bases. Germline V gives CDR1 LNHDA, CDR2 SQIVND (reference sequence). The CDR3 is 13 residues long. Trimming removed 7 bases from V and 3 bases from J; junction bases left unmatched: 5. The CDR3 reads CASKAAGGYEQYF. The CDR3 region has the DNA TGTGCCAGTAAGGCGGCGGGAGGCTACGAGCAGTACTTC.

This chain connects TRBV6-1 to TRBJ1-5; D is undetermined. CDR3 length: 13 residues. CDR1 is MNHNS and CDR2 is SASEGT in the germline V gene. Trimming removed 7 bases from V and 4 bases from J, with 11 bases in between. CDR3 loop: CASTPWPNQPQHF. CDR3 in DNA: TGTGCCAGCACCCCGTGGCCTAATCAGCCCCAGCATTTT.

This clone has more than one count but fewer than ten. This rearrangement joins TRBV30 to TRBJ1-1; D call uncertain. V shed 3 bases and J shed 0 bases, with 14 bases lying between them. In germline, CDR1 is GTSNPN, CDR2 SVGIG (reference sequence). The CDR3 runs to 15 residues. Written as DNA, the CDR3 is TGTGCCTGGAGGTATCCGGCACGGATGAACACTGAAGCTTTCTTT. As protein: CAWRYPARMNTEAFF.

J is TRBJ1-5 and V is TRBV19; possible D gene TRBD1, 5 bases. V was trimmed by 4 bases and J by 3 bases, leaving 13 bases between them. Germline V gene data show CDR1 as LNHDA and CDR2 as SQIVND (reference sequence). This CDR3 region has 15 residues. CDR3 sequence reads: CASSRTSVINQPQHF. The CDR3 bases are TGTGCCAGTAGTAGGACATCGGTTATCAATCAGCCCCAGCATTTT.

This chain connects TRBV28 to TRBJ1-5; D gene ambiguous. V lost 4 bases and J 1 base, leaving 5 bases between the germline ends. This CDR3 has 13 residues. Germline V gene data show CDR1 as MDHEN and CDR2 as SYDVKM. The CDR3 spells CASSSASNQPQHF. The CDR3 DNA sequence: TGTGCCAGCAGTTCCGCGAGCAATCAGCCCCAGCATTTT.

The V call is TRBV27, the J call TRBJ2-1; D remains ambiguous. Germline assignment: CDR1 MNHEY and CDR2 SMNVEV (reference sequence). The CDR3 runs 16 residues. Trimming left V 7 bases short and J 6 bases short, with 22 bases between. Here the CDR3 DNA reads TGTGCCAGCATGTCACCCTGGCAGGAGTCGGGCAATGAGCAGTTCTTC. Translating it yields CASMSPWQESGNEQFF.

This chain joins TRBV15 and TRBJ2-5, with D hard to call. This CDR3 is 13 amino acids long. Germline V gene sequence: CDR1 LNHNV, CDR2 YYDKDF (reference sequence). Trimming removed 9 bases from V and 5 bases from J, with 16 bases in between. The DNA for the CDR3 is TGTGCCACTGCGGACGGCGTGGGGGAGACCCAGTACTTC. It is translated as CATADGVGETQYF.

V gene TRBV7-2 combines with J gene TRBJ2-2; TRBD2 matches at 11 bases. With V trimmed by 5 bases and J by 5 bases, 7 bases remained unmatched. CDR3 length: 16 amino acids. CDR1 and CDR2 from the germline V gene are SGHTA and FQGNSA. Here the CDR3 reads CASSSTSGSGTGELFF. Written as DNA, the CDR3 is TGTGCCAGCAGCAGCACTAGCGGGAGTGGGACCGGGGAGCTGTTTTTT. The full variable domain, completed using reference TRBV7-2 and TRBJ2-2, is GAGVSQSPSNKVTEKGKDVELRCDPISGHTALYWYRQSLGQGLEFLIYFQGNSAPDKSGLPSDRFSAERTGGSVSTLTIQRTQQEDSAVYLCASSSTSGSGTGELFFGEGSRLTVL.

This rearrangement joins TRBV27 to TRBJ2-1; no clear D gene. The CDR3 sequence is 13 residues long. CDR1 is MNHEY, CDR2 SMNVEV, per germline (reference sequence). Trimming removed 7 bases at V and 4 bases at J, with 11 bases between. This CDR3 is CASNGPSYNEQFF. In nucleotides, the CDR3 is TGTGCCAGCAACGGACCCTCTTACAATGAGCAGTTCTTC.

The table lists this clone with many counts. Other DNA sequences within the sample encode an identical CDR3. The chain employs TRBV5-4 and TRBJ1-2; D is possibly TRBD1 (5 bases). Per the germline V gene, CDR1 is SGHNT and CDR2 is YYREEE (reference sequence). V was shortened by 5 bases and J by 4 bases, with 9 bases between the two germline ends. This CDR3 comprises 12 residues. This chain's CDR3 is CASSWDGYGYTF. The DNA for the CDR3 is TGTGCCAGCAGTTGGGACGGCTATGGCTACACCTTC.